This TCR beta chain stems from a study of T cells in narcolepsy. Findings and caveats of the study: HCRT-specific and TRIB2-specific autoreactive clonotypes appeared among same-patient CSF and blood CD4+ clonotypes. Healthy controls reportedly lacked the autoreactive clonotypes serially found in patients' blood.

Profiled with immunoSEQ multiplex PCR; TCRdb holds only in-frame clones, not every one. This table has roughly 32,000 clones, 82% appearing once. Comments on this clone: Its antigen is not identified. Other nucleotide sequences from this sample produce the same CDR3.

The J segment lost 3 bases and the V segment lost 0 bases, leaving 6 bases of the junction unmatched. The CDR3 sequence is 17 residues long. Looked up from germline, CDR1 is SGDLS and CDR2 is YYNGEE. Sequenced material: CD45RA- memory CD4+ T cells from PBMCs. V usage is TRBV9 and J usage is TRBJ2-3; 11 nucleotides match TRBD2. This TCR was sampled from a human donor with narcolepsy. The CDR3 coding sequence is TGTGCCAGCAGCGTAGGAACTAGCGGGGGAAGGACAGATACGCAGTATTTT. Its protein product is CASSVGTSGGRTDTQYF.